This T cell receptor beta chain was obtained from a study of T cell changes during pregnancy in multiple sclerosis. Sequencing used immunoSEQ multiplex PCR; TCRdb keeps in-frame clones, though not all of them. The sample lists about 47,000 clones; 80% to 90% were seen once. V dropped 1 base and J dropped 7; count of bases not matched to a gene: 5. Germline V CDR1 and CDR2: SGHAT, FQNNGV. The CDR3 is 15 residues long. Material: peripheral blood, obtained in the first trimester of pregnancy. This chain joins TRBV11-2 and TRBJ2-1, with 9 bases that match TRBD1. This receptor was taken from a female donor with multiple sclerosis, enrolled in a pregnancy study. The CDR3 coding sequence is TGTGCCAGCAGCTTAGGGGACAGGGATAAAAATGAGCAGTTCTTC. Translated, it gives CASSLGDRDKNEQFF.